This paragraph reports one TCR beta chain. Its cognate antigen is unknown. This record belongs to a study of post-analysis software for immune sequencing data. Study-wide context: The disease courses covered relapsing-remitting, secondary progressive and progressive-relapsing multiple sclerosis.

Prepared TCR beta cDNA libraries contained unique molecular identifiers. TCRdb reanalysed the PCR reads using MiXCR and keeps one entry per CDR3 protein. The sample carries 550,000 to 700,000 distinct CDR3 sequences, roughly two fifths recorded once. Study outcomes and limitations: F measure clustering grouped samples strongly by preparation batch.

The sequence came from a girl under 18 with multiple sclerosis. Sequenced sample: blood.

CDR3: CSSFGGTDNEQFF. The CDR3, as DNA: TGCAGCAGTTTCGGCGGGACAGACAATGAGCAGTTCTTC. V and J are TRBV29-1 and TRBJ2-1; D might be TRBD1 (7 bases). CDR3 length equals 13 residues. The germline CDR1 and CDR2 sequences are SQVTM and ANQGSEA. V was cut by 8 bases and J by 5 bases, with 16 bases left in between.